This T cell receptor beta chain was obtained from a study of cytomegalovirus exposure and HLA in healthy donors. The length of the CDR3 is 14 residues. Deletions cut 4 bases from V and 4 bases from J, with 13 bases between. CDR1 is LGHNT, CDR2 FRNRAP, per germline. The PCR employed 60 Vbeta primers together with 13 Jbeta primers. TCRdb's copy holds only in-frame clones and misses some; the assay was immunoSEQ multiplex PCR. The sample records about 38,000 clones, 60% to 70% being singletons. This clone occurred a few times. What it binds is unknown. Study-wide findings and caveats: A later analysis reportedly identified an Asian-associated ancestry cluster as carrying fewer N-insertions than the 666-donor mean. The authors confirmed in vitro that three CMV-associated chains were specific for CMV antigens.

The chain has TRBV12-5 and TRBJ1-1; tentative D call: TRBD1 (6 bases). Material for sequencing was PBMCs. The clonotype originates from a man in his fifties in good health and CMV-seropositive. The DNA of the CDR3 is TGTGCTAGTGGTTCCTCCGGGGGGCCCACTGAAGCTTTCTTT. It specifies CASGSSGGPTEAFF.